This note documents a single T cell receptor beta chain sequence. The sample is drawn from a study of blood T cell repertoires in COVID-19. Study as a whole: Sources were T cells, B-cell-depleted T cells, or PBMCs; the material itself was cDNA or gDNA.

The Seattle patients, enrolled during active infection, were followed longitudinally. Trimming stripped 6 bases from V and 2 bases from J, with 13 bases between. The V gene's germline CDR1 is MDHEN and CDR2 SYDVKM. This CDR3 comprises 14 residues. How the authors handled the data: Nucleated cell counts were estimated from reference gene primer amplification. Using immunoSEQ multiplex PCR, the repertoire was profiled, and TCRdb retains in-frame clones only, with some absent. V and J calls and clone size come straight from that table; D and trimming were deduced from the DNA. The data hold approximately 300,000 clones, with about 85% observed a single time.

This chain uses TRBV28 with TRBJ1-1; D might be TRBD1 (5 bases). Material: peripheral blood. The TCR sequence derives from a human donor with COVID-19, enrolled during active disease. The donor label of this sample is uncertain. The CDR3 is CASSRPGRNTEAFF. In nucleotides, the CDR3 is TGTGCCAGCAGCCGTCCAGGGCGTAACACTGAAGCTTTCTTT.